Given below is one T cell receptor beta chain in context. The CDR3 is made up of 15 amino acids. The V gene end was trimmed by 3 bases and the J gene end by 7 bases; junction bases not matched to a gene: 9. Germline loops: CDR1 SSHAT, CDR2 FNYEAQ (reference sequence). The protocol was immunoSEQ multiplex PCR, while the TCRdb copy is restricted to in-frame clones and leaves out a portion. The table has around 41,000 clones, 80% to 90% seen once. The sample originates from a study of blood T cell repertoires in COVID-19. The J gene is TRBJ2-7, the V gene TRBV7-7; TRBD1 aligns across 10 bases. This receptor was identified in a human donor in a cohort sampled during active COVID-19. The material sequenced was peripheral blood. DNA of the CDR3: TGTGCCAGCAGCTTTGGGACAGGGGAGGGCGAGGAGCAGTACTTC. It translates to CASSFGTGEGEEQYF.